This T cell receptor (beta chain) was found in a study of post-analysis software for immune sequencing data. Study summary: Courses of disease covered relapsing-remitting, secondary progressive and progressive-relapsing multiple sclerosis. Study results and limitations: F-measure co-clustering was strong for batch-matched samples. TRBV5-6, TRBV5-1 and TRBV20-1 belonged to a set of roughly five TRBV segments that were more frequent in patients than controls. For normalized Chao1 diversity, multiple sclerosis patients scored significantly lower than controls did.

The germline gives CDR1 DFQATT, CDR2 SNEGSKA (reference sequence). This CDR3 is 14 amino acids long. Trimming took off 0 bases at V and 3 bases at J, with 12 bases between the two ends. On this clonotype: Its antigen remains unknown.

Sequencing libraries made from TCR beta cDNA carried unique molecular identifiers. Out of about 0.95 to 10 million T cells, roughly 0.5 million cDNA molecules were generated. TCRdb processed the PCR reads anew with MiXCR; each CDR3 protein has one entry. The table has 750,000 to 950,000 distinct CDR3 sequences, 53% seen once. Sample: blood. J is TRBJ2-7 and V is TRBV20-1; tentative D call: TRBD1 (6 bases). The TCR sequence derives from a girl aged 5 to 17 with multiple sclerosis. The CDR3, as DNA: TGCAGTGCTAGAGATTTCCGGACAGACTACGAGCAGTACTTC. Translated: CSARDFRTDYEQYF.